The source of this T cell receptor beta chain is a study of shared clonotypes between healthy human individuals. Study-wide context: Two female and three male donors aged 18 to 49 were enrolled. Donors had three CD4 naive, three CD4 memory, two CD8 naive and one CD8 memory plate apiece.

After removal of 3 bases from V and 0 bases from J, the junction contained 5 bases not matched to a gene. CDR3 size: 18 residues. CDR1 and CDR2 (germline): SGHDT, YYEEEE. Every donor, a Caucasian adult, lived in Nashville, Tennessee. The authors divided CD4+ cells into CD45RA+ naive and CD45RA-negative memory subsets. Clones were sequenced by immunoSEQ multiplex PCR, and TCRdb holds only the in-frame ones, with some missing. The sample contains roughly 2.5 million clones, roughly nine tenths of which appear only once. Sequenced: naive CD4+ T cells sorted from blood. As for subset: CD45RA+ positively selected. The chain employs TRBV5-6 and TRBJ2-3; 15 bases agree with TRBD2. This TCR was sampled from a man between 18 and 35 years old in good health. The CDR3 DNA reads as TGTGCCAGCAGCTGGGGGACTAGCGGGAGGACTAGCACAGATACGCAGTATTTT. It is translated as CASSWGTSGRTSTDTQYF. Together with reference TRBV5-6 and TRBJ2-3, the CDR3 gives the full variable domain: DAGVTQSPTHLIKTRGQQVTLRCSPKSGHDTVSWYQQALGQGPQFIFQYYEEEERQRGNFPDRFSGHQFPNYSSELNVNALLLGDSALYLCASSWGTSGRTSTDTQYFGPGTRLTVL.